This T cell receptor (beta chain) derives from a study of blood T cells in healthy people across ages (dated by TCRdb to the mid-2010s). About the full investigation: In model experiments, template switching captured roughly one uniquely barcoded TCR beta cDNA molecule for every two T cells. Age-related changes in TCR beta repertoire diversity were measured in the study by deep sequencing normalized with unique cDNA molecular identifiers. Donors were grouped into four age groups: young (average 16 years), middle-aged (roughly 40), aged (62) and long-lived (approximately 78). To avoid experimental bias, donors of different ages were spread randomly across the sequencing lanes. Using the same blood draw, the study looked at two additional independent replicas of 1 million unique cDNA reads for two donors, one aged 18 to 30 and the other aged 80 or older. Study-level results and caveats: Compared with the aged group, the long-lived group had more naive CD4+ T cells, fewer expanded clones and increased TCR diversity, suggesting age selection. Because profiling used bulk unsorted PBMCs, naive and antigen-experienced compartments could not be compared conclusively. A strong correlation was found between observed TCR beta diversity and the percentage of naive T cells measured by flow cytometry. Observed TCR beta diversity per million T cells fell roughly linearly with age, and a significant reduction was already apparent by age about 38. Because donor CMV infection status was unknown, age-related changes in expanded clonotypes were potentially confounded. Estimates of total diversity based on one million sequenced T cells were regarded as lower bounds and as underestimates.

Systemically healthy Caucasian individuals from Russia, around 39 in total and aged roughly 6 to 100 years, were included as donors. About 10 milliliters of peripheral blood were collected from each donor into EDTA-treated Vacutainer tubes. Ficoll-Paque density-gradient centrifugation was used to isolate PBMCs, with at least 6.5 million per sample. Total RNA was extracted from PBMCs with Trizol reagent, with at least 6 micrograms obtained per sample. For every donor, an aliquot of PBMCs went through flow cytometry to measure the percentages of naive CD45RAhigh/CD27high T cells. The library was built by means of 5' RACE. A second PCR of about 6 to 11 cycles was performed with a sample-barcoded 5' primer and a J-beta primer mix. A template-switch 5' adaptor carrying 12 random nucleotides introduced a unique molecular identifier onto each TCR beta cDNA molecule. At least 2.5 million CDR3-containing paired-end reads were obtained from each sample. All of the RNA was converted into first-strand cDNA using the Mint cDNA synthesis kit, with a TRBC-specific oligonucleotide serving as the primer. Following uracil-DNA glycosylase treatment, all cDNA underwent a first 18-cycle PCR with the universal primers M1SS and BC2_uni_R. The study's own analysis went as follows. For normalization, 1 million high-quality reads were randomly selected from each sample, with every read carrying a distinct molecular identifier. Reads with shared molecular identifiers were discarded instead of being binned into consensus sequences. MiTCR, with a Q25 quality threshold and the strictest error-elimination algorithm, was used for CDR3 identification, clonotype clustering and error correction. A nonparametric unseen species model with Euler transformation was used to estimate a lower bound on total TCR beta diversity. TCRdb reprocessed the public reads (quality trimming at Q25 with fastp, clone calling with MiXCR) and kept in-frame beta chains. Rows matching on CDR3 protein sequence are summarized as one entry with the most common DNA and genes. None of the V and J calls come from the authors' own analysis; TCRdb made them. The sample data list 1.8 million or so distinct CDR3 sequences, and about two fifths of these were observed just once. The ten largest clones add up to around 23% of the sample.

This clonotype appeared many times. Its antigen is unknown. A read error may account for a junction end that differs from germline. This TCR was recovered from a human donor in good health. The sequencing sample was made of blood.

The sequenced DNA: TGTGCCAGCAGCCCCCCACCCTACAATGAGCAGTTCTTC. Its product reads: CASSPPPYNEQFF. The V gene is TRBV5-1 and the J gene is TRBJ2-1, with no reliable assignment of the D segment. The germline V gene specifies SGHRS as CDR1 and YFSETQ as CDR2. Taken from cysteine to phenylalanine, the CDR3 has 13 residues. The retained sequence is limited to the CDR3, 39 bases, with the frame set at the first base.